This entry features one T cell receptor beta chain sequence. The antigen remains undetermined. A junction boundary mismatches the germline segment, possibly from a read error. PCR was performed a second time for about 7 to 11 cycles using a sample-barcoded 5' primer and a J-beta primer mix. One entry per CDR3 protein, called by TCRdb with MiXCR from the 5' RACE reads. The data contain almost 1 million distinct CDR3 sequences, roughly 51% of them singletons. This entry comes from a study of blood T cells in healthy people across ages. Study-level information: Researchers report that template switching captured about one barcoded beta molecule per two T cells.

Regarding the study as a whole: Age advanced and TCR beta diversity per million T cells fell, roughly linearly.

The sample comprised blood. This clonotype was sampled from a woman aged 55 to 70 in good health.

In nucleotides, the CDR3 is TGCAGCGCTGAAGGTTCGCGGAGCTCCTACAATGAGCAGTACTTC. This gives the protein CSAEGSRSSYNEQYF. The chain couples TRBV29-1 to TRBJ2-1; D gene unclear. The J call may be faulty, since TRBJ2-7 better matches the DNA end. Germline V lookup: CDR1 SQVTM, CDR2 ANQGSEA. This CDR3 is built from 15 residues.